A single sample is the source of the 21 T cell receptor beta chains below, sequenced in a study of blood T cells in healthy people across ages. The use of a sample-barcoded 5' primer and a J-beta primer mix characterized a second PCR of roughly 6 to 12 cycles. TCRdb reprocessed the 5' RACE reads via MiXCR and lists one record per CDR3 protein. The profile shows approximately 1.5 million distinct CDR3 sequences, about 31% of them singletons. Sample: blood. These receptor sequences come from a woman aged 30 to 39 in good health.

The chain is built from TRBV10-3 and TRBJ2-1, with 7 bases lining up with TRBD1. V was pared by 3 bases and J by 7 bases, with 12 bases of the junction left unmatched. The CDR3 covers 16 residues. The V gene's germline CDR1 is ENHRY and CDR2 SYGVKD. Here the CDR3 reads CAISDPPRQGANEQFF. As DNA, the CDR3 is TGTGCCATCAGTGATCCTCCCAGACAGGGTGCTAATGAGCAGTTCTTC.

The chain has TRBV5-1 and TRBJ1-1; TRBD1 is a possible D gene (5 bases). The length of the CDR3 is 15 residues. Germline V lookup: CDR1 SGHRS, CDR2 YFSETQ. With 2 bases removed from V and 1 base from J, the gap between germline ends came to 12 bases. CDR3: CASSFRDGGNTEAFF. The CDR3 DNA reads TGCGCCAGCAGCTTTAGGGACGGAGGGAACACTGAAGCTTTCTTT. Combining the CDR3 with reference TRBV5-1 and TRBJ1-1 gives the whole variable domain KAGVTQTPRYLIKTRGQQVTLSCSPISGHRSVSWYQQTPGQGLQFLFEYFSETQRNKGNFPGRFSGRQFSNSRSEMNVSTLELGDSALYLCASSFRDGGNTEAFFGQGTRLTVV.

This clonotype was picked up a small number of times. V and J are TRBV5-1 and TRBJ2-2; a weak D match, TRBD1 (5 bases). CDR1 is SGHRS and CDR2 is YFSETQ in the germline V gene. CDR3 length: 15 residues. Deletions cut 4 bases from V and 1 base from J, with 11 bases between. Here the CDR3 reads CASSLSDKNTGELFF. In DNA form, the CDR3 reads TGCGCCAGCAGCCTATCGGACAAGAACACCGGGGAGCTGTTTTTT.

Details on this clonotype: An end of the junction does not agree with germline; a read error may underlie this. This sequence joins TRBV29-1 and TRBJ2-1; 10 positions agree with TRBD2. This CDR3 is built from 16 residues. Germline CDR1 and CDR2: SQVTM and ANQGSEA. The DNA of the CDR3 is TGCAGCATTGAACCGGGACTAGCGATATCCTACAATGAGCAGTTCTTC. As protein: CSIEPGLAISYNEQFF.

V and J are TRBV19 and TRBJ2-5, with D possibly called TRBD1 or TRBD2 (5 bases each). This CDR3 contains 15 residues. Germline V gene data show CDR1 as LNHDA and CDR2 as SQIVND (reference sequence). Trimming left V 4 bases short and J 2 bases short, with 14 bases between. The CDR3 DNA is TGTGCCAGTAGTAAGCGTCGGGGCACACAAGAGACCCAGTACTTC. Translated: CASSKRRGTQETQYF.

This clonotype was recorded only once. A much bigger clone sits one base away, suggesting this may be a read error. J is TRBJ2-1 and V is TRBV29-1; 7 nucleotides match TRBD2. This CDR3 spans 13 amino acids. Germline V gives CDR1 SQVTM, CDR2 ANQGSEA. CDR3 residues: CGAKGRGRDEQFF. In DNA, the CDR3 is TGCGGTGCGAAGGGGAGGGGACGGGATGAGCAGTTCTTC.

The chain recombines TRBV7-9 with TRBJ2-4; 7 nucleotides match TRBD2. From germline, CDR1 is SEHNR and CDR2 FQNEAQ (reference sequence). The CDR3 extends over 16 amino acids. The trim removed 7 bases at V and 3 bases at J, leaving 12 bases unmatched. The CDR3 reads CASIPPAGVGKNIQYF. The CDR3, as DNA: TGTGCCAGCATTCCTCCGGCGGGAGTTGGCAAAAACATTCAGTACTTC.

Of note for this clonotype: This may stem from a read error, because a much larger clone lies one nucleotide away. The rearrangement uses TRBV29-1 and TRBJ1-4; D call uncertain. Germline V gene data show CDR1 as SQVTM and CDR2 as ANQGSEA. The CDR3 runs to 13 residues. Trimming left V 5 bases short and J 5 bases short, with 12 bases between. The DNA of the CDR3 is TGCAGCGTTAAACCCCTTAAGAATGAAAAACTGTTTTTT. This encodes CSVKPLKNEKLFF.

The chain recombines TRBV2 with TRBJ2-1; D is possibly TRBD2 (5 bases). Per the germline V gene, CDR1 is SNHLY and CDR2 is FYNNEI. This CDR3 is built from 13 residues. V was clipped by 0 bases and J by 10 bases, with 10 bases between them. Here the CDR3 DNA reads TGTGCCAGCAGTGAAGCGGGGAGCGGAGAGCAGTTCTTC. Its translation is CASSEAGSGEQFF.

The CDR3 sequence is CSAPRGSFATNEKLFF. DNA of the CDR3: TGCAGTGCTCCCCGGGGGAGCTTTGCAACTAATGAAAAACTGTTTTTT. The chain uses TRBV20-1 and TRBJ1-4, with TRBD1 as a possible D gene (5 bases). With 5 bases removed from V and 0 bases from J, the gap between germline ends came to 16 bases. The CDR3 is 16 residues long. From germline, CDR1 is DFQATT and CDR2 SNEGSKA (reference sequence).

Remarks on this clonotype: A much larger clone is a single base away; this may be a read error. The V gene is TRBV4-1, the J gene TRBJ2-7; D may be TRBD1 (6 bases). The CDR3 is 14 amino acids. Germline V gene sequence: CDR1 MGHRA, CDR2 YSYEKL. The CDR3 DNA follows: TGCGCCAGCAGCCAATTCGACAGGCGCTACGAGCGGTACTTC. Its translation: CASSQFDRRYERYF.

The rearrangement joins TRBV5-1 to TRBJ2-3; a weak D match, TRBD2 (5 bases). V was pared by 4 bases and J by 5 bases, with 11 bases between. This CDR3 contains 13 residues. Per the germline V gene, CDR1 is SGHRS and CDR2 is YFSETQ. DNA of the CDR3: TGCGCCAGCAGCCCGGACTTGCTAGATACGCAGTATTTT. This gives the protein CASSPDLLDTQYF. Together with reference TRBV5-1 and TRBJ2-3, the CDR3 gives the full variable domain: KAGVTQTPRYLIKTRGQQVTLSCSPISGHRSVSWYQQTPGQGLQFLFEYFSETQRNKGNFPGRFSGRQFSNSRSEMNVSTLELGDSALYLCASSPDLLDTQYFGPGTRLTVL.

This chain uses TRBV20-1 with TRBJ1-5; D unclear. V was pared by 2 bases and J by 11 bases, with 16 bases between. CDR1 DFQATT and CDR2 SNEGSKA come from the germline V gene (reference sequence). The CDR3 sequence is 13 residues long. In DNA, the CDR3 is TGCAGTGCTAGAAATGGGTGGCAAGAGACCCAGCATTTT. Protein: CSARNGWQETQHF.

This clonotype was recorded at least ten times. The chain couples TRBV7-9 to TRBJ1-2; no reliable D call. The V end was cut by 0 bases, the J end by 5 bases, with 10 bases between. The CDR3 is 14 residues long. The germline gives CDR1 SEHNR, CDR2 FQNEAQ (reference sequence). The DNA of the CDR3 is TGTGCCAGCAGCTTAGCGGCGCATACTTATGGCTACACCTTC. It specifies CASSLAAHTYGYTF.

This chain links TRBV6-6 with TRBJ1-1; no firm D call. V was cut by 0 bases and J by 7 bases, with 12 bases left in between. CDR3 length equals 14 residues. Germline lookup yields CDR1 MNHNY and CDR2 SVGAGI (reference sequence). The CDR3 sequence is CASSYSSVTVEAFF. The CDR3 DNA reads TGTGCCAGCAGTTACTCATCGGTAACCGTTGAAGCTTTCTTT.

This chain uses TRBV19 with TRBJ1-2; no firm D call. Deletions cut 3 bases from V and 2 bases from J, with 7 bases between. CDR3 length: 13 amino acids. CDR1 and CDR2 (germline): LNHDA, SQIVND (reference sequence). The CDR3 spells CASSMERNYGYTF. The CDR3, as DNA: TGTGCCAGTAGTATGGAGAGAAACTATGGCTACACCTTC.

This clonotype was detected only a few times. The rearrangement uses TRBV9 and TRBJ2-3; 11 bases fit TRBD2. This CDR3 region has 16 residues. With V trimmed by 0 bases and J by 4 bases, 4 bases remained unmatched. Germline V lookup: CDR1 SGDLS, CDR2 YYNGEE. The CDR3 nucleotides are TGTGCCAGCAGCGTAGATAGCGGGGGGGCCCCAGATACGCAGTATTTT. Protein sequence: CASSVDSGGAPDTQYF. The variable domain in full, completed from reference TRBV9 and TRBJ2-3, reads DSGVTQTPKHLITATGQRVTLRCSPRSGDLSVYWYQQSLDQGLQFLIQYYNGEERAKGNILERFSAQQFPDLHSELNLSSLELGDSALYFCASSVDSGGAPDTQYFGPGTRLTVL.

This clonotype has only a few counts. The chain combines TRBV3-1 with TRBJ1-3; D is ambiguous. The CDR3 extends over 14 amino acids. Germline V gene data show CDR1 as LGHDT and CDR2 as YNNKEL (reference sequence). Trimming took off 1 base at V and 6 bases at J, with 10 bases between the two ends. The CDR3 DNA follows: TGTGCCAGCAGCCAAGGAAGGAGACTAAACACCATATATTTT. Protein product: CASSQGRRLNTIYF.

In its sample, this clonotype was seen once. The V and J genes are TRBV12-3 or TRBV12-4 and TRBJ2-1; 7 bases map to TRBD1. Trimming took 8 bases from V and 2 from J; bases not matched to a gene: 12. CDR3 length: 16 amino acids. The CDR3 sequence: CASANPGQRAYNEQFF. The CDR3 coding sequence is TGTGCCAGCGCGAACCCGGGACAGCGTGCCTACAATGAGCAGTTCTTC.

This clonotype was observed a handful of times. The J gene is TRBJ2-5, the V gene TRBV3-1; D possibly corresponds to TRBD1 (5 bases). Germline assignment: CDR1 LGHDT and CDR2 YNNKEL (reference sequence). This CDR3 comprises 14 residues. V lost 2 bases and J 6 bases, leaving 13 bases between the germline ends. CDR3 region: CASSQRGILQTQYF. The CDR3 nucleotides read TGTGCCAGCAGCCAAAGGGGCATCTTACAGACCCAGTACTTC.

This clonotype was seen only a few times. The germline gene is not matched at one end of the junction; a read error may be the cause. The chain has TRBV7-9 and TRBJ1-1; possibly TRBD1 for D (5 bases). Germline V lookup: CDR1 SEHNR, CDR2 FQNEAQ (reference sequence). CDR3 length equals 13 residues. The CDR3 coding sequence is TGTGTCAGCTCATCCGGGGACGTCCACGTAGCTTTCTTT. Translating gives CVSSSGDVHVAFF.